This T cell receptor (beta chain) appears in the sequencing data of a study of OX40 agonist ivuxolimab in advanced cancers. About the research overall: The study treated patients with ivuxolimab, an agonistic anti-OX40 (CD134) antibody.

Using immunoSEQ multiplex PCR, the repertoire was profiled, and TCRdb retains in-frame clones only, with some absent. The repertoire has about 12,000 clones, approximately 80% of them found once; the top ten carry around 15%. Germline V gene sequence: CDR1 SGHVS, CDR2 FNYEAQ. The CDR3 runs 16 residues. The trim removed 1 base at V and 2 bases at J, leaving 3 bases unmatched. The starting material was CD4+ or CD8+ T cells sorted from blood, obtained in a trial of the OX40 agonist ivuxolimab. The receptor was isolated from an adult with an advanced solid tumor such as melanoma, head and neck, liver or kidney cancer. J is TRBJ2-3 and V is TRBV7-6; 10 bases map to TRBD2. CDR3 loop: CASSLVLAGPTDTQYF. CDR3 nucleotides: TGTGCCAGCAGCTTAGTACTAGCGGGGCCCACAGATACGCAGTATTTT.